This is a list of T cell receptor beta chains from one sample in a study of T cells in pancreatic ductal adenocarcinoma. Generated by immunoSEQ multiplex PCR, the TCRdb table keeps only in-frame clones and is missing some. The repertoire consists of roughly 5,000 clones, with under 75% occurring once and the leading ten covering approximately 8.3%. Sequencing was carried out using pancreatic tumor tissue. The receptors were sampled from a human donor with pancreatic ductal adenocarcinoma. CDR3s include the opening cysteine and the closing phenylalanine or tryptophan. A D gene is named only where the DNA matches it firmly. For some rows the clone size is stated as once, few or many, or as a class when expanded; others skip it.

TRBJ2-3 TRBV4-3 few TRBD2 TGCGCCAGCAGTGAGCGGGGGGGCCTGAGAGATACGCAGTATTTT CASSERGGLRDTQYF
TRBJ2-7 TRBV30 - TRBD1 TGTGCCTGGAGTCCAGACAGGGGCTACGAGCAGTACTTC CAWSPDRGYEQYF
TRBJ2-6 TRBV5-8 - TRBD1 TGTGCCAGCAGTCCAGACAGGGAGTTCTCTGGGGCCAACGTCCTGACTTTC CASSPDREFSGANVLTF
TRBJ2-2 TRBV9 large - TGTGCCAGCAGCACACAGGGGAACACCGGGGAGCTGTTTTTT CASSTQGNTGELFF
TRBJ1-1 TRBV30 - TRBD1 TGTGCCTGGAGGGGGGACAGCCCTGAAGCTTTCTTT CAWRGDSPEAFF
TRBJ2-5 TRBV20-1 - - TGCAGTGCCCAAATCCAAGAGACCCAGTACTTC CSAQIQETQYF
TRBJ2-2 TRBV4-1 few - TGCGCCAGCAGCCAGCAATTCGCGTCGGAGCTGTTTTTT CASSQQFASELFF
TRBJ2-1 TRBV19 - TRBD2 TGTGCCAGTAGTAGCGGGAGCTCCTACAATGAGCAGTTCTTC CASSSGSSYNEQFF
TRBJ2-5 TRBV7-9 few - TGTGCCAGCAGCTTATTGGGGGCGGAGACCCAGTACTTC CASSLLGAETQYF
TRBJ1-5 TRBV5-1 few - TGCGCCAGCAGTCGGGAAGGGGGTCAGCCCCAGCATTTT CASSREGGQPQHF
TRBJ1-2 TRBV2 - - TGTGCCAGCAGCCCCAGGGGTAGCTATGGCTACACCTTC CASSPRGSYGYTF
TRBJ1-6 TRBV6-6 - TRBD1 TGTGCCAGCAGCCCGGGACAGATCTATAATTCACCCCTCCACTTT CASSPGQIYNSPLHF
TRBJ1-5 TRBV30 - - TGTGCCTGGAGTGTACAGAAGGGGAATAATCAGCCCCAGCATTTT CAWSVQKGNNQPQHF
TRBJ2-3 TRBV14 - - TGTGCCAGCAGCCAAGTGCAGGCAGATACGCAGTATTTT CASSQVQADTQYF
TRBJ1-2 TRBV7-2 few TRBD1 TGTGCCAGCAGCACCGACAGGGACTATGGCTACACCTTC CASSTDRDYGYTF
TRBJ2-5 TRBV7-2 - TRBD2 TGTGCCAGCAGCTTAGCGTTAGCGGGGGGCCAAGAGACCCAGTACTTC CASSLALAGGQETQYF
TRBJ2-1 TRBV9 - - TGTGCCAGCAGCGTAGTAGAGAGCTCCTACAATGAGCAGTTCTTC CASSVVESSYNEQFF
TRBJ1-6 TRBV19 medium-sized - TGTGCCAGTAGTGGTCGACAGCCTAATTCACCCCTCCACTTT CASSGRQPNSPLHF
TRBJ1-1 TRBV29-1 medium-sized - TGCAGCGATGCCACAGGGAACACTGAAGCTTTCTTT CSDATGNTEAFF
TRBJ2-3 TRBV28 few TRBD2 TGTGCCAGCAGTTTCGGGTGGCTAGCGGGGGGCACTAGCACAGATACGCAGTATTTT CASSFGWLAGGTSTDTQYF
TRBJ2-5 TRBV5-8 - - TGTGCCAGCAGCCTGAGCGCGGGGAGAGAGACCCAGTACTTC CASSLSAGRETQYF
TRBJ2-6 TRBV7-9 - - TGTGCCAGCAGCTTCAGGGGCTCTGGGGCCAACGTCCTGACTTTC CASSFRGSGANVLTF
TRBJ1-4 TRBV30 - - TGTGCCTGGAGTGTAGCCGAAAAACTGTTTTTT CAWSVAEKLFF
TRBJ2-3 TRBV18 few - TGTGCCAGCTCACCAAGCCAGGGCCGCACAGATACGCAGTATTTT CASSPSQGRTDTQYF
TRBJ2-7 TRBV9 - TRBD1 TGTGCCAGCAGCGTCTCGCCGGCGGGACAGGGTCTCTACGAGCAGTACTTC CASSVSPAGQGLYEQYF
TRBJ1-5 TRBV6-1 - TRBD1 TGTGCCAGCAGTGCACTTGGGACAGGACGTAATCAGCCCCAGCATTTT CASSALGTGRNQPQHF
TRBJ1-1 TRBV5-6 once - TGTGCCAGCAGCTTCGGACAGAAGAACACTGAAGCTTTCTTT CASSFGQKNTEAFF
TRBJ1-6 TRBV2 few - TGTGCCAGCAGTATCCAGGGTCCGGATTCACCCCTCCACTTT CASSIQGPDSPLHF